This TCR beta chain is from a study of regulatory T cells in long-lasting Graves disease. Regarding the study as a whole: New patients shared some 970 public clonotypes, fewer than the 2,500 to 3,500 shared by persistent patients.

Time point reported: newly diagnosed GD, antithyroid drugs for less than 3 months. Construction of the TCR library relied on RNA isolated from PBMCs. The CDR3 covers 15 residues. The V gene lost 4 bases and the J gene lost 1 base, with 10 bases spanning the gap. Per germline, CDR1 SEHNR and CDR2 FQNEAQ (reference sequence). This clonotype was picked up many times. Antigen unknown. Arm-PCR with iRepertoire HTBI primers amplified the CDR3 regions for these TCR beta libraries. TCRdb recomputed calls from the multiplex PCR reads with MiXCR, one row per CDR3 protein. Of approximately 460,000 distinct CDR3 sequences listed, about a sixth are singletons. The data were also submitted as part of a second study, on T cells in Graves' hyperthyroidism and ophthalmopathy. From that study: HTBI primers were the set used in a first-round RT-PCR of the TCR CDR3.

V gene TRBV7-9 combines with J gene TRBJ2-2, with a tentative D call TRBD1 (6 bases). The sample here was peripheral blood mononuclear cells (PBMCs), taken at new diagnosis, from a patient treated with antithyroid drugs. The TCR was taken from a woman aged 25 to 39 with Graves disease. In nucleotides, the CDR3 is TGTGCCAGCAGCTCTGGGGGCTTGAACACCGGGGAGCTGTTTTTT. This sequence encodes CASSSGGLNTGELFF.